These T cell receptor beta chains were read from a single sample in a study of shared clonotypes between healthy human individuals. TCRdb keeps only in-frame clones here, not all; method: immunoSEQ multiplex PCR. The data show 450,000 to 550,000 clones, with more than 65% seen just once and approximately 12% held by the top ten. Material: PBMCs. These receptors came from a woman between 40 and 50 years old in good health. Some clones in this sample may be carry-over from other donors' samples. The CDR3 runs from the conserved cysteine through the conserved F or W. D genes are given only for firm matches. Size is omitted from some rows. Given values are once, few, many or a class for expanded clones.

.	TRBV2	.	TRBJ1-5	CASSEGPGNQPQHF	TGTGCCAGCAGTGAGGGACCCGGCAATCAGCCCCAGCATTTT
.	TRBV11-1	TRBD1	TRBJ2-7	CASSLGQGVNEQYF	TGTGCCAGCAGCTTAGGACAGGGCGTCAACGAGCAGTACTTC
.	TRBV6-4	.	TRBJ2-3	CATAPTGGTDTQYF	TGTGCCACCGCTCCCACAGGAGGCACAGATACGCAGTATTTT
.	TRBV18	.	TRBJ2-3	CASSPAPTESTDTQYF	TGTGCCAGCTCACCAGCGCCGACTGAGAGCACAGATACGCAGTATTTT
few	TRBV7-8	TRBD1	TRBJ1-5	CASSKTGSHSNQPQHF	TGTGCCAGCAGCAAGACAGGGAGTCATAGCAATCAGCCCCAGCATTTT
.	TRBV19	.	TRBJ2-7	CASSIGIDSYEQYF	TGTGCCAGTAGTATAGGAATAGACTCCTACGAGCAGTACTTC
few	TRBV10-1	.	TRBJ1-5	CASRGAPQHF	TGCGCCAGCAGAGGGGCCCCACAGCATTTT
.	TRBV6-1	.	TRBJ1-5	CASSGRSSNQPQHF	TGTGCCAGCTCCGGCCGATCCAGCAATCAGCCCCAGCATTTT
.	TRBV6-5	TRBD2	TRBJ2-7	CASSYLAGGRYEQYF	TGTGCCAGCAGTTACCTAGCGGGAGGGCGATACGAGCAGTACTTC
.	TRBV28	TRBD1	TRBJ1-5	CASSFQGGHF	TGTGCCAGCAGTTTCCAGGGGGGGCATTTT
.	TRBV27	.	TRBJ2-2	CASRRGTVANTGELFF	TGTGCCAGCAGACGCGGGACGGTTGCGAACACCGGGGAGCTGTTTTTT
.	TRBV7-9	.	TRBJ2-1	CASSLDYRYNEQFF	TGTGCCAGCAGCTTAGATTACAGATACAATGAGCAGTTCTTC
.	TRBV19	.	TRBJ1-2	CASTYGALDNYGYTF	TGTGCCAGTACCTACGGGGCCTTAGATAACTATGGCTACACCTTC
.	TRBV4-2	TRBD1	TRBJ2-7	CASSGTGTDYEQYF	TGTGCCAGCAGCGGTACCGGGACAGACTACGAGCAGTACTTC
.	TRBV27	TRBD2	TRBJ2-7	CASSGGLENLQYF	TGTGCCAGCAGTGGCGGACTAGAAAATTTGCAGTACTTC
.	TRBV28	.	TRBJ1-1	CASSWDSVAFF	TGTGCCAGCAGTTGGGACTCAGTAGCTTTCTTT
.	TRBV28	.	TRBJ2-7	CASSYPNSYEQYF	TGTGCCAGCAGTTACCCCAATTCCTACGAGCAGTACTTC
.	TRBV2	TRBD1	TRBJ2-3	CASSTGADTQYF	TGTGCCAGCAGTACAGGGGCGGATACGCAGTATTTT
once	TRBV27	.	TRBJ1-5	CASSTGHPNQPQHF	TGTGCCAGCAGTACGGGACACCCCAATCAGCCCCAGCATTTT
once	TRBV19	.	TRBJ2-1	CASSIVGNEQFF	TGTGCCAGTAGTATAGTAGGAAATGAGCAGTTCTTC
few	TRBV2	.	TRBJ1-6	CASSERGHGSSYNSPLHF	TGTGCCAGCAGTGAAAGGGGACACGGGAGCTCCTATAATTCACCCCTCCACTTT
few	TRBV10-2	TRBD2	TRBJ2-7	CASRLTSEYEQYF	TGCGCCAGCAGACTCACTAGCGAGTACGAGCAGTACTTC
.	TRBV19	.	TRBJ2-3	CASSLPTRTTDTQYF	TGTGCCAGTAGTTTACCGACACGTACGACAGATACGCAGTATTTT
.	TRBV7-3	TRBD2	TRBJ2-2	CASSLSAGANTGELFF	TGTGCCAGCAGCTTATCAGCGGGAGCGAACACCGGGGAGCTGTTTTTT
.	TRBV10-2	.	TRBJ1-1	CASRRVNTEAFF	TGCGCCAGCCGCAGGGTAAACACTGAAGCTTTCTTT
.	TRBV5-1	TRBD2	TRBJ2-2	CASSLSSGGNTGELFF	TGCGCCAGCAGCTTGTCTAGCGGAGGGAACACCGGGGAGCTGTTTTTT
few	TRBV5-1	.	TRBJ2-1	CASTEATYNEQFF	TGCGCCAGCACCGAGGCCACCTACAATGAGCAGTTCTTC
.	TRBV6-4	.	TRBJ2-3	CASSDSGQPTDTQYF	TGTGCCAGCAGTGACTCGGGACAACCCACAGATACGCAGTATTTT
.	TRBV18	TRBD1	TRBJ1-3	CASSPTGDPGNTIYF	TGTGCCAGCTCACCGACAGGGGACCCTGGAAACACCATATATTTT
few	TRBV19	.	TRBJ2-5	CASSPRDQETQYF	TGTGCCAGTAGTCCCCGGGACCAAGAGACCCAGTACTTC
.	TRBV2	TRBD1	TRBJ1-5	CASSADRGPDQPQHF	TGTGCCAGCAGTGCGGACAGGGGGCCTGATCAGCCCCAGCATTTT
.	TRBV7-3	.	TRBJ2-2	CASSFSGNTGELFF	TGTGCCAGCAGCTTTTCGGGAAACACCGGGGAGCTGTTTTTT
.	TRBV7-3	TRBD2	TRBJ2-1	CASSLRTSGREGNEQFF	TGTGCCAGCAGCTTAAGGACTAGCGGGAGGGAGGGCAATGAGCAGTTCTTC
.	TRBV18	.	TRBJ1-5	CASSPLGSNQPQHF	TGTGCCAGCTCCCCCCTGGGAAGCAATCAGCCCCAGCATTTT
.	TRBV16	.	TRBJ2-2	CASSQALGTNTGELFF	TGTGCCAGCAGCCAAGCCCTGGGAACGAACACCGGGGAGCTGTTTTTT
.	TRBV28	TRBD1	TRBJ1-3	CASSLPGTGGSGNTIYF	TGTGCCAGCAGTCTCCCCGGGACAGGGGGCTCTGGAAACACCATATATTTT
.	TRBV30	TRBD1	TRBJ2-3	CAWSVRRTGKNTQYF	TGTGCCTGGAGTGTACGGAGGACAGGGAAAAATACGCAGTATTTT
.	TRBV19	.	TRBJ1-1	CASTPVVLNTEAFF	TGTGCCAGTACTCCGGTTGTGCTGAACACTGAAGCTTTCTTT
.	TRBV11-1	.	TRBJ1-3	CASSARADSGNTIYF	TGTGCCAGCAGCGCCCGGGCCGATTCTGGAAACACCATATATTTT
.	TRBV28	.	TRBJ2-3	CASSQDRTRDTQYF	TGTGCCAGCAGTCAGGACAGAACGAGAGATACGCAGTATTTT
.	TRBV30	TRBD1	TRBJ2-7	CAWSLGQGERYEQYF	TGTGCCTGGAGTTTGGGGCAGGGGGAGCGCTACGAGCAGTACTTC
.	TRBV18	.	TRBJ1-5	CASSLEQGNQPQHF	TGTGCCAGCTCCCTTGAACAAGGGAATCAGCCCCAGCATTTT
.	TRBV5-4	TRBD2	TRBJ2-3	CASSFPAGEGTDTQYF	TGTGCCAGCAGCTTCCCGGCGGGAGAGGGCACAGATACGCAGTATTTT
.	TRBV27	.	TRBJ2-3	CASSRWDSTDTQYF	TGTGCCAGCAGTAGGTGGGACAGCACAGATACGCAGTATTTT
.	TRBV5-6	.	TRBJ2-7	CASSLYWNSYEQYF	TGTGCCAGCAGCTTGTACTGGAACTCCTACGAGCAGTACTTC
.	TRBV7-9	.	TRBJ1-4	CASSLEEGKLFF	TGTGCCAGCAGCTTAGAGGAGGGAAAACTGTTTTTT
.	TRBV30	.	TRBJ2-3	CAWSENRDTQYF	TGTGCCTGGAGTGAAAATAGGGATACGCAGTATTTT
.	TRBV11-2	TRBD2	TRBJ2-1	CASSHWTSGRALSYNEQFF	TGTGCCAGCAGCCACTGGACTAGCGGGAGGGCCCTCAGTTACAATGAGCAGTTCTTC